The T cell receptor beta chain under discussion was sequenced for a study of T-cell memory formation after mild COVID-19 (dated by TCRdb to the early 2020s). Regarding the complete study: TCR sequence clusters from the two donors were largely donor specific. In two donors, T-cell clones that expanded and contracted after mild COVID-19 were followed by sequencing TCRalpha and TCRbeta repertoires longitudinally. The cohort comprised two young, previously healthy adult volunteers, one female and one male. The study at large found these results: Balanced CD4/CD8 phenotypes were observed for clones contracting from day 15 to 85, whereas a bias towards CD4+ was observed for a second wave of clones expanding from day 15 to 37. Contracting CD4+ clones were located mainly in the CM and EM memory subsets, whereas CD8+ clones were found to be enriched in EMRA. Whether the second-wave clones peaking on day 37 were SARS-CoV-2 specific was not confirmed. Some responding clones were found in pre-infection memory, which suggests that pre-existing cross-reactive memory T cells took part in the SARS-CoV-2 response. Only two mild cases were covered by the study, and larger cohorts that include severe cases with pre-infection samples were considered necessary.

Sequenced on an Illumina NovaSeq 6000. TCRalpha and TCRbeta cDNA libraries were built by 5'RACE with constant-segment primers, adding sample barcodes and unique molecular identifiers. Trizol reagent was used to extract RNA from every sample. Amplification of the libraries took two PCR steps, and the second step added a second sample barcode plus Illumina TruSeq adapters. Sequencing of libraries was performed on an Illumina NovaSeq with 2 x 150 bp paired-end reads. The original pipeline was this. Reads were demultiplexed and collapsed into UMI-guided consensus sequences with migec v1.2.7. Using mixcr v2.1.11, the UMI consensuses were aligned to TRA and TRB V and J templates and assembled into clonotypes. Clonotypes were classified as expanded or contracted when called significant by both edgeR and NoisET, with noise models trained on biological replicates. For edgeR calls, the cutoffs were a false discovery rate-adjusted p below 0.01 and a log2 fold-change threshold of 1. As an exploratory analysis of dynamics, PCA with hierarchical clustering was applied to max-normalized trajectories of the 1000 most abundant clonotypes. The CD4 or CD8 phenotype of responding clones was assigned using the separately sequenced CD4+ and CD8+ repertoires. Using fastp at Q25 and MiXCR, TCRdb reprocessed the public reads and kept productive beta chains. Identical CDR3 proteins give one entry, which carries the most common genes and DNA. TCRdb's processing, not the authors', yielded these V and J calls. Across this sample there are around 440,000 distinct CDR3 sequences, with roughly 20% seen only once. The top ten clonotypes cover 9% to 15% of the sample.

A note on this clonotype: It has no known antigen specificity. No much larger clonotype is one base removed from it; base qualities were not supplied.

Ficoll-Paque density gradient centrifugation was the method used to isolate PBMCs. CDR1 and CDR2 were assigned from the germline V gene as SGHDT and YYEEEE. The junction carries 19 bases between V and J, which are trimmed by 6 bases and 3 bases respectively. The CDR3 spans 16 residues, from the cysteine through the phenylalanine. Only CDR3 DNA remains: 48 bases, in frame from the first base. The sample comprised PBMCs or a T cell subset sorted from them (not recorded which). The sequence was obtained from an adult woman who had mild COVID-19 (a few samples of this study predate the infection). The sample titles of this study are shuffled in the database, so cell type and time point are left out; the donor was told from shared clones. Here the chain combines TRBV5-6 and TRBJ2-1; the D segment may tentatively be TRBD1 or TRBD2, each giving 5 matched bases. The CDR3 amino acid sequence is: CASTPPGLGGYNEQFF. The sequenced DNA is TGTGCCAGCACCCCCCCCGGTCTTGGGGGCTACAATGAGCAGTTCTTC. Here the CDR3 is joined to the reference TRBV5-6 and TRBJ2-1 genes, and the full variable domain is: DAGVTQSPTHLIKTRGQQVTLRCSPKSGHDTVSWYQQALGQGPQFIFQYYEEEERQRGNFPDRFSGHQFPNYSSELNVNALLLGDSALYLCASTPPGLGGYNEQFFGPGTRLTVL.